Listed below are T cell receptor beta chains from one sample, sequenced in a study of OX40 agonist ivuxolimab in advanced cancers. Generated by immunoSEQ multiplex PCR, the TCRdb table keeps only in-frame clones and is missing some. The sample holds approximately 94,000 clones; about 91% are singletons and the top ten take less than 0.2%. The sequencing used CD4+ or CD8+ T cells sorted from blood, collected in a trial of the OX40 agonist ivuxolimab. These receptor sequences come from an adult with an advanced solid tumor such as melanoma, head and neck, liver or kidney cancer. Each CDR3 is given with its conserved first and last residue. Each record gives: V gene, clone size, D gene, J gene, CDR3 DNA, CDR3 protein. D genes are given only for firm matches. Expanded clones are given a class, and other clones once, few, many or no size at all.

v_gene: TRBV5-1; abundance: .; d_gene: TRBD1; j_gene: TRBJ2-3; CDR3nt: TGCGCCAGCAGCCTCGGACAGGGGTCGGGCACAGATACGCAGTATTTT; CDR3aa: CASSLGQGSGTDTQYF
v_gene: TRBV4-2; abundance: .; d_gene: TRBD1; j_gene: TRBJ2-1; CDR3nt: TGTGCCAGCAGCCCCGGGGACAGGCCCCTGGCCGGTGAGCAGTTCTTC; CDR3aa: CASSPGDRPLAGEQFF
v_gene: TRBV2; abundance: .; d_gene: TRBD2; j_gene: TRBJ2-5; CDR3nt: TGTGCCAGCAGGGGACTAGCGGGATCCCAAGAGACCCAGTACTTC; CDR3aa: CASRGLAGSQETQYF
v_gene: TRBV5-6; abundance: once; d_gene: .; j_gene: TRBJ2-7; CDR3nt: TGTGCCGCCTTAGGGGGGGCCGAGCAGTACTTC; CDR3aa: CAALGGAEQYF
v_gene: TRBV28; abundance: .; d_gene: .; j_gene: TRBJ2-7; CDR3nt: TGTGCCAGCAGACCCATCCGGGGTCGCTCCTACGAGCAGTACTTC; CDR3aa: CASRPIRGRSYEQYF
v_gene: TRBV19; abundance: .; d_gene: TRBD1; j_gene: TRBJ2-7; CDR3nt: TGTGCCAGTAGTATATCGACAGGGAAATCCTACGAGCAGTACTTC; CDR3aa: CASSISTGKSYEQYF
v_gene: TRBV27; abundance: .; d_gene: .; j_gene: TRBJ2-7; CDR3nt: TGTGCCAGCAGTTTTTCGCCGGGAGCCGAGCAGTACTTC; CDR3aa: CASSFSPGAEQYF
v_gene: TRBV11-2; abundance: .; d_gene: .; j_gene: TRBJ1-5; CDR3nt: TGTGCCAGCAGCTACGGAAATCAGCCCCAGCATTTT; CDR3aa: CASSYGNQPQHF
v_gene: TRBV5-1; abundance: .; d_gene: TRBD1; j_gene: TRBJ2-5; CDR3nt: TGCGCCAGCAGCGGGACAGGGCAAGAGACCCAGTACTTC; CDR3aa: CASSGTGQETQYF
v_gene: TRBV29-1; abundance: .; d_gene: .; j_gene: TRBJ1-2; CDR3nt: TGCAGCGTTGTGGTAGGGACGGCCTATGGCTACACCTTC; CDR3aa: CSVVVGTAYGYTF
v_gene: TRBV5-1; abundance: .; d_gene: TRBD1; j_gene: TRBJ1-2; CDR3nt: TGCGCCAGCAGCTACACGGGACAGCCCCCTAACTATGGCTACACCTTC; CDR3aa: CASSYTGQPPNYGYTF
v_gene: TRBV11-1; abundance: .; d_gene: .; j_gene: TRBJ2-2; CDR3nt: TGTGCCAGCAGCTTAGCGAGGGCAGGGAAGTCCGGGGAGCTGTTTTTT; CDR3aa: CASSLARAGKSGELFF
v_gene: TRBV10-2; abundance: once; d_gene: .; j_gene: TRBJ2-5; CDR3nt: TGCGCCAGCAGTGAGCCTGGACCCCAGACCAAGACCCAGTACTTC; CDR3aa: CASSEPGPQTKTQYF
v_gene: TRBV4-2; abundance: .; d_gene: TRBD2; j_gene: TRBJ2-2; CDR3nt: TGTGCCAGCAGCCAAGATCCGACTAGCGGACCGAACACCGGGGAGCTGTTTTTT; CDR3aa: CASSQDPTSGPNTGELFF
v_gene: TRBV30; abundance: few; d_gene: .; j_gene: TRBJ1-1; CDR3nt: TGTGCCTGGAGTGTACTGGGGATGAACACTGAAGCTTTCTTT; CDR3aa: CAWSVLGMNTEAFF
v_gene: TRBV29-1; abundance: few; d_gene: .; j_gene: TRBJ2-2; CDR3nt: TGCAGCGTTGATCCGGGGGCCGGGGAGCTGTTTTTT; CDR3aa: CSVDPGAGELFF
v_gene: TRBV5-1; abundance: .; d_gene: .; j_gene: TRBJ2-4; CDR3nt: TGCGCCAGCAGCTTGGGTGGGTCCAAAAACATTCAGTACTTC; CDR3aa: CASSLGGSKNIQYF
v_gene: TRBV5-1; abundance: .; d_gene: .; j_gene: TRBJ2-1; CDR3nt: TGCGCCAGCAGCATCCCATACAATGAGCAGTTCTTC; CDR3aa: CASSIPYNEQFF